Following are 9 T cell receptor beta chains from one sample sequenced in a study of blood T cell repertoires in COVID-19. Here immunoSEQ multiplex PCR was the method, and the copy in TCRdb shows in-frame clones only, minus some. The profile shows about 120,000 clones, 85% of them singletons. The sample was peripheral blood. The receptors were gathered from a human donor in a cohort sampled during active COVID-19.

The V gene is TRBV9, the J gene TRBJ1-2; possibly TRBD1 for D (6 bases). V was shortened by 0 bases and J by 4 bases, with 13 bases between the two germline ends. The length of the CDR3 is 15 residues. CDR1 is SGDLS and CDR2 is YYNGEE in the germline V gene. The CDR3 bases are TGTGCCAGCAGCGTAGATCAGGGGTTAGGCTATGGCTACACCTTC. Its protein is CASSVDQGLGYGYTF.

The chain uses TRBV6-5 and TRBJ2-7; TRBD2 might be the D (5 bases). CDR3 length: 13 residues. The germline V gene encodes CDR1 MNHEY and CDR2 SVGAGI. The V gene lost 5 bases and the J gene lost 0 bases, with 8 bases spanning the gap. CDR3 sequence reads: CASSPGVSYEQYF. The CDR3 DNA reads TGTGCCAGCAGTCCCGGGGTCTCCTACGAGCAGTACTTC.

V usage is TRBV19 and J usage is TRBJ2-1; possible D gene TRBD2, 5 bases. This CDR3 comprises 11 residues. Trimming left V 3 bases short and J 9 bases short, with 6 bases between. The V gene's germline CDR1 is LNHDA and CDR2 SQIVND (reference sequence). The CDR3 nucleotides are TGTGCCAGTAGTATTCGGGGTGAGCAGTTCTTC. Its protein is CASSIRGEQFF.

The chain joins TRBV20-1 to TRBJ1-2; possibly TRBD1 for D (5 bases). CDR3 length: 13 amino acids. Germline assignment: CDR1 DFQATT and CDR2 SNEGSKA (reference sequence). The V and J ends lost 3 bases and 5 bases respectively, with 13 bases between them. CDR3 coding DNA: TGCAGTGCTAGTCCCCTGGGGCAGTATGGCTACACCTTC. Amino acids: CSASPLGQYGYTF.

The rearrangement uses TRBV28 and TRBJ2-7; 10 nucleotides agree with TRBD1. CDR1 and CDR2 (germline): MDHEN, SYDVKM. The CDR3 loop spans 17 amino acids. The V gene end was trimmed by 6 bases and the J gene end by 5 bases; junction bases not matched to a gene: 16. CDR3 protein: CASSQLRAGTGVNEQYF. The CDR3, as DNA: TGTGCCAGCAGCCAGCTACGGGCGGGGACAGGGGTAAACGAGCAGTACTTC.

The CDR3 nucleotides are TGCGCCAGTTCCACAGGGGGCAATGGAAACACCATATATTTT. Translated, it gives CASSTGGNGNTIYF. The rearrangement uses TRBV5-1 and TRBJ1-3; 9 nucleotides match TRBD1. Looked up from germline, CDR1 is SGHRS and CDR2 is YFSETQ. The CDR3 spans 14 residues. Trimming cost V 8 bases and J 3 bases; bases outside gene matches: 6.

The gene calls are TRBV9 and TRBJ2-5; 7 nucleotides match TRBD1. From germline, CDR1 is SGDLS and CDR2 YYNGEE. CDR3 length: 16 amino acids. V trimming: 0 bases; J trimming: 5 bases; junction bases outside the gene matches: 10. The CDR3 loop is CASSVATKGGVETQYF. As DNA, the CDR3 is TGTGCCAGCAGCGTAGCGACCAAAGGGGGCGTCGAGACCCAGTACTTC. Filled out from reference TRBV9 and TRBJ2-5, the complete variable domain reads DSGVTQTPKHLITATGQRVTLRCSPRSGDLSVYWYQQSLDQGLQFLIQYYNGEERAKGNILERFSAQQFPDLHSELNLSSLELGDSALYFCASSVATKGGVETQYFGPGTRLLVL.

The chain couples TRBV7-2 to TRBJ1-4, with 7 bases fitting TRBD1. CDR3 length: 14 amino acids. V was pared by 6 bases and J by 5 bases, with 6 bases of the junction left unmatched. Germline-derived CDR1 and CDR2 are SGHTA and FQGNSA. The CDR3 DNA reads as TGTGCCAGCAGTCGGGACAGCGGAAATGAAAAACTGTTTTTT. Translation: CASSRDSGNEKLFF. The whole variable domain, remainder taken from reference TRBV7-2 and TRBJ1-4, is GAGVSQSPSNKVTEKGKDVELRCDPISGHTALYWYRQSLGQGLEFLIYFQGNSAPDKSGLPSDRFSAERTGGSVSTLTIQRTQQEDSAVYLCASSRDSGNEKLFFGSGTQLSVL.

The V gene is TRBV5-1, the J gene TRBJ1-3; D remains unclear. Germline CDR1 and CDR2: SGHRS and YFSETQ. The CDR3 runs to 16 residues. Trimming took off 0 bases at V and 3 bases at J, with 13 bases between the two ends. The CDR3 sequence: CASSLEGSGYGNTIYF. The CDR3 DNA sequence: TGCGCCAGCAGCTTGGAGGGCAGCGGCTATGGAAACACCATATATTTT.